The source of this TCR beta chain is a study of T cell responses to AZD1222 COVID-19 vaccine. Concerning this clone itself: Its antigen remains unknown.

Findings and caveats of the study: Donors were mostly white British, more females; clonal diversity possibly underestimated. In all cases, repertoires were sampled only after the peak T cell response.

CDR3 length: 16 residues. CDR1 and CDR2 (germline): SGHAT, FQNNGV. The J segment lost 2 bases and the V segment lost 1 base, leaving 4 bases of the junction unmatched. Some clones are missing from TCRdb's copy, which holds only in-frame ones; the method was immunoSEQ multiplex PCR. Of approximately 50,000 clones in the sample, 86% are singletons; the top ten hold 6% to 7.5%. Sequenced material: peripheral blood, taken 28 days after the second AZD1222 dose. The J gene is TRBJ2-3, the V gene TRBV11-2, with TRBD2 matching 9 bases. The sequence derives from an adult who received the AZD1222 COVID-19 vaccine. The CDR3 spells CASSLAPSGDTDTQYF. Written as DNA, the CDR3 is TGTGCCAGCAGCTTAGCCCCTAGCGGGGACACAGATACGCAGTATTTT.